Presented here are 18 T cell receptor beta chains from one specimen sequenced in a study of technical replicates of blood from several donors. Here immunoSEQ multiplex PCR was the method, and the copy in TCRdb shows in-frame clones only, minus some. This sample has fewer than 90,000 clones, with 94% found just once. Sequencing input: T cells isolated from PBMCs. Every receptor here comes from a human donor in good health.

The chain employs TRBV19 and TRBJ2-7; TRBD1 is a possible D gene (6 bases). Trimming took 3 bases from V and 1 from J, leaving 7 bases between them. The CDR3 loop spans 13 amino acids. In germline, CDR1 is LNHDA, CDR2 SQIVND (reference sequence). The CDR3: CASSMQGSYEQYF. The CDR3 DNA reads as TGTGCCAGTAGTATGCAGGGGTCCTACGAGCAGTACTTC.

J is TRBJ2-1 and V is TRBV7-9; possible D gene TRBD1, 5 bases. CDR3 length: 14 amino acids. The V gene's germline CDR1 is SEHNR and CDR2 FQNEAQ (reference sequence). Trimming shortened V by 4 bases and J by 4 bases, and 11 bases separated the two germline ends. The CDR3 sequence is CASSSGITYNEQFF. The CDR3 coding sequence is TGTGCCAGCAGCTCAGGGATTACATACAATGAGCAGTTCTTC.

For the CDR3, the DNA is TGTGCCTGGACGGTGGCAGGTACTGAAGCTTTCTTT. Translating it yields CAWTVAGTEAFF. The genes are TRBV30 and TRBJ1-1; unclear D gene. The CDR3 sequence is 12 residues long. CDR1 GTSNPN and CDR2 SVGIG come from the germline V gene (reference sequence). Trimming took off 4 bases at V and 5 bases at J, with 11 bases between the two ends. The full variable domain, rest sourced from reference TRBV30 and TRBJ1-1, is SQTIHQWPATLVQPVGSPLSLECTVEGTSNPNLYWYRQAAGRGLQLLFYSVGIGQISSEVPQNLSASRPQDRQFILSSKKLLLSDSGFYLCAWTVAGTEAFFGQGTRLTVV.

This chain links TRBV7-2 with TRBJ2-7, with 8 nucleotides matching TRBD1. The germline gives CDR1 SGHTA, CDR2 FQGNSA. The junction had 8 bases not matched to a gene; V was cut back by 4 bases and J by 12 bases. The CDR3 runs 12 residues. CDR3 protein: CASSSQGAVLYF. The CDR3 region has the DNA TGTGCCAGCAGCTCTCAGGGGGCGGTTCTGTACTTC. Complete variable domain (other parts from reference TRBV7-2 and TRBJ2-7): GAGVSQSPSNKVTEKGKDVELRCDPISGHTALYWYRQSLGQGLEFLIYFQGNSAPDKSGLPSDRFSAERTGGSVSTLTIQRTQQEDSAVYLCASSSQGAVLYFGPGTRLTVT.

The chain carries TRBV6-6 and TRBJ1-5; D is ambiguous. The CDR3 is 13 residues long. Between the trimmed V and J ends, which lost 5 bases and 5 bases, there was a span of 10 bases. CDR1 and CDR2 from the germline V gene are MNHNY and SVGAGI (reference sequence). This chain's CDR3 is CASSPLADQPQHF. The CDR3 DNA sequence: TGTGCCAGCAGTCCCCTGGCAGATCAGCCCCAGCATTTT.

The rearrangement links TRBV29-1 to TRBJ1-2, with D possibly TRBD1 on 5 matching bases. Germline lookup yields CDR1 SQVTM and CDR2 ANQGSEA. This CDR3 is built from 11 residues. The CDR3, as DNA: TGCAGTCTAACGGGGGAGGGCGGCTACACCTTC. Encoded protein: CSLTGEGGYTF.

This clone appeared once. The rearrangement joins TRBV7-2 to TRBJ2-7; no reliable D call. The CDR3 sequence is 12 residues long. V was clipped by 4 bases and J by 2 bases, with 6 bases between them. Germline CDR1 SGHTA, CDR2 FQGNSA. CDR3 nucleotides: TGTGCCAGCAGCTCTCCCGCCTACGAGCAGTACTTC. It encodes CASSSPAYEQYF.

V usage is TRBV6-6 and J usage is TRBJ2-7; D is possibly TRBD2 (5 bases). V shed 10 bases and J shed 3 bases, with 13 bases lying between them. Germline assignment: CDR1 MNHNY and CDR2 SVGAGI (reference sequence). This CDR3 region has 12 residues. CDR3 nucleotides: TGTGCCATTCGGGGAACTCTCTACGAGCAGTACTTC. Translated: CAIRGTLYEQYF.

The V call is TRBV28, the J call TRBJ1-5, with 9 bases lining up with TRBD1. Germline loops: CDR1 MDHEN, CDR2 SYDVKM. J gave up 2 bases and V 6 bases, and 2 bases lay outside the gene matches. The CDR3 sequence is 14 residues long. The CDR3 region is CASRGQGGNQPQHF. The CDR3 DNA sequence: TGTGCCAGCAGGGGACAGGGTGGCAATCAGCCCCAGCATTTT.

This chain links TRBV6-5 with TRBJ2-3; D perhaps matches TRBD2 (6 bases). Germline V gives CDR1 MNHEY, CDR2 SVGAGI. The CDR3 spans 15 residues. V shed 6 bases and J shed 4 bases, with 17 bases lying between them. The CDR3 DNA reads as TGTGCCAGCAGGGAATCGACGGGAGTCGCAGATACGCAGTATTTT. This gives the protein CASRESTGVADTQYF.

This clone was recorded once. The chain joins TRBV5-1 to TRBJ1-1; D unclear. V lost 3 bases to trimming and J lost 5 bases, with 11 bases between them. Germline loops: CDR1 SGHRS, CDR2 YFSETQ. The CDR3 covers 13 residues. This chain's CDR3 is CASSSLSLTEAFF. CDR3 sequence (DNA): TGCGCCAGCAGCTCGCTAAGTCTAACTGAAGCTTTCTTT.

The chain couples TRBV10-3 to TRBJ2-7; a possible D gene is TRBD2 (6 bases). With 5 bases removed from V and 7 bases from J, the gap between germline ends came to 21 bases. The V gene's germline CDR1 is ENHRY and CDR2 SYGVKD. There are 15 residues in the CDR3. CDR3 loop: CAISPSTHPGGEQYF. For the CDR3, the DNA is TGTGCCATCAGTCCGTCTACCCACCCCGGGGGTGAGCAGTACTTC.

The V gene is TRBV4-3, the J gene TRBJ1-5, with 8 bases that match TRBD1. Losses at the gene ends were 3 bases for V and 7 bases for J; bases not matched to a gene: 5. Germline lookup yields CDR1 LGHNA and CDR2 YSLEER. The CDR3 extends over 14 amino acids. CDR3 residues: CASSHGQGEQPQHF. The CDR3 DNA is TGCGCCAGCAGCCACGGACAGGGTGAACAGCCCCAGCATTTT.

The gene calls are TRBV2 and TRBJ2-3; possibly TRBD1 for D (6 bases). CDR1 is SNHLY, CDR2 FYNNEI, per germline. V lost 7 bases and J 8 bases, leaving 19 bases between the germline ends. The CDR3 runs to 14 residues. The CDR3 sequence is CASIGTPLGGTQYF. As DNA, the CDR3 is TGTGCCAGCATCGGGACACCCCTAGGAGGTACGCAGTATTTT.

The V call is TRBV19, the J call TRBJ1-2, with TRBD1 as a possible D gene (6 bases). The CDR3 extends over 14 amino acids. CDR1 and CDR2 from the germline V gene are LNHDA and SQIVND (reference sequence). V lost 7 bases and J lost 0, with 12 bases in between. The CDR3 DNA sequence: TGTGCCAGTAATCGAGGGGGGGCTAACTATGGCTACACCTTC. Residues: CASNRGGANYGYTF.

V usage is TRBV9 and J usage is TRBJ2-7; D remains ambiguous. V lost 0 bases and J lost 7, with 14 bases in between. The CDR3 spans 14 residues. Per germline, CDR1 SGDLS and CDR2 YYNGEE. This CDR3 reads CASSVGRSSAEQYF. CDR3 DNA: TGTGCCAGCAGCGTAGGTAGAAGCTCCGCAGAGCAGTACTTC.

J is TRBJ2-1 and V is TRBV21-1; the DNA was not used to check the table's D call, TRBD2. TRBV21-1 counts as a pseudogene. This CDR3 is built from 17 residues. CDR3 nucleotides: TGTGCCAACCGACCCCTCGTTTGTAGAGGTACGGGGTACGAGCAGTTCTTC. Translating gives CANRPLVCRGTGYEQFF.

The J gene is TRBJ1-3, the V gene TRBV10-1, with D possibly TRBD1 on 5 matching bases. CDR3 length: 13 residues. V was pared by 8 bases and J by 4 bases, with 12 bases between. Germline values: CDR1 WNHNN, CDR2 SYGVQD (reference sequence). The CDR3 coding sequence is TGCGCCAGCGGACGCAGGGAAGGAAACACCATATATTTT. This sequence encodes CASGRREGNTIYF.